These 23 T cell receptor beta chains came from one sample sequenced in a study of T cell responses to AZD1222 COVID-19 vaccine. Profiled with immunoSEQ multiplex PCR; TCRdb holds only in-frame clones, not every one. In the table there are about 140,000 clones, about 90% of which are singletons. The sample in question was peripheral blood, obtained 28 days after the second AZD1222 dose. These receptors were taken from an adult who received the AZD1222 COVID-19 vaccine.

V and J are TRBV3-1 (or the pseudogene TRBV3-2) and TRBJ1-2, with TRBD1 identical over 9 bases. The CDR3 is made up of 16 amino acids. Germline V gives CDR1 LGHDT, CDR2 YNNKEL (reference sequence). The V gene end was trimmed by 8 bases and the J gene end by 7 bases; junction bases not matched to a gene: 17. DNA for the CDR3: TGTGCCAGCGGGCCAGGTCTGAGGGACAGGGTCTTTGGCTACACCTTC. This gives the protein CASGPGLRDRVFGYTF.

The chain has TRBV18 and TRBJ1-1, with TRBD1 matching 9 bases. CDR1 KGHSH and CDR2 LQKENI come from the germline V gene. Unmatched junction bases numbered 4, after V lost 4 bases and J lost 4 bases. The CDR3 has 14 residues. DNA for the CDR3: TGTGCCAGCTCACGGGACAGGGTGGGCACTGAAGCTTTCTTT. Protein: CASSRDRVGTEAFF.

The DNA for the CDR3 is TGTGCTAGTGCTCAGGGAGAACTGCTGAACACTGAAGCTTTCTTT. Encoded protein: CASAQGELLNTEAFF. The chain joins TRBV12-5 to TRBJ1-1; maybe TRBD1 (5 bases). In germline, CDR1 is LGHNT, CDR2 FRNRAP. The ends were cut back, 7 bases at V and 0 bases at J, with 15 bases in the middle. The CDR3 consists of 15 residues.

The chain carries TRBV6-5 and TRBJ1-6, with D possibly being TRBD1 (6 bases). Deletions cut 1 base from V and 6 bases from J, with 10 bases between. This CDR3 is 15 amino acids long. CDR1 is MNHEY and CDR2 is SVGAGI in the germline V gene. The chain's CDR3 is CASSYLLDSNSPLHF. The CDR3 DNA reads TGTGCCAGCAGTTACTTACTGGACAGTAATTCACCCCTCCACTTT.

Only one count was recorded for this clone. The V call is TRBV12-3 or TRBV12-4, the J call TRBJ2-1; D is uncertain. With 10 bases removed from V and 0 bases from J, the gap between germline ends came to 7 bases. The CDR3 length is 12 residues. The CDR3 sequence is CATGISYNEQFF. For the CDR3, the DNA is TGTGCCACTGGGATCTCCTACAATGAGCAGTTCTTC.

V usage is TRBV19 and J usage is TRBJ1-1, with 7 bases lining up with TRBD1. Germline lookup yields CDR1 LNHDA and CDR2 SQIVND (reference sequence). The CDR3 totals 14 residues. Trimming took 4 bases from V and 5 from J; bases not matched to a gene: 7. CDR3 loop: CASSTRQGWTEAFF. DNA of the CDR3: TGTGCCAGTAGTACACGACAGGGTTGGACTGAAGCTTTCTTT.

This chain uses TRBV30 with TRBJ1-5; D remains unclear. The germline gives CDR1 GTSNPN, CDR2 SVGIG (reference sequence). The CDR3 has 14 amino acids. Trimming stripped 0 bases from V and 7 bases from J, with 13 bases between. CDR3 loop: CAWSVQPRVQPQHF. The DNA of the CDR3 is TGTGCCTGGAGTGTACAACCGCGGGTGCAGCCCCAGCATTTT.

The V call is TRBV3-1 (or the pseudogene TRBV3-2), the J call TRBJ2-1, with 7 bases aligning to TRBD2. V shed 11 bases and J 7 bases; nucleotides not matched to a gene: 8. This CDR3 contains 12 residues. Germline values: CDR1 LGHDT, CDR2 YNNKEL (reference sequence). DNA for the CDR3: TGTGCCTCGGGGAGGGTGTCAAATGAGCAGTTCTTC. It encodes CASGRVSNEQFF.

The chain uses TRBV18 and TRBJ1-1; D not certain. The CDR3 spans 14 residues. From germline, CDR1 is KGHSH and CDR2 LQKENI. Between the trimmed V and J ends, which lost 0 bases and 1 base, there was a span of 6 bases. Here the CDR3 reads CASSPPGWNTEAFF. The CDR3 DNA is TGTGCCAGCTCACCACCGGGGTGGAACACTGAAGCTTTCTTT.

The rearrangement joins TRBV2 to TRBJ1-2; TRBD1 matches at 7 bases. Germline values: CDR1 SNHLY, CDR2 FYNNEI. With V trimmed by 7 bases and J by 4 bases, 6 bases remained unmatched. The CDR3 spans 13 residues. CDR3 in amino acids: CASTLQGSYGYTF. CDR3 sequence (DNA): TGTGCCAGCACTCTACAGGGGTCCTATGGCTACACCTTC. Drawing the rest from reference TRBV2 and TRBJ1-2, the complete variable domain is EPEVTQTPSHQVTQMGQEVILRCVPISNHLYFYWYRQILGQKVEFLVSFYNNEISEKSEIFDDQFSVERPDGSNFTLKIRSTKLEDSAMYFCASTLQGSYGYTFGSGTRLTVV.

CDR3 in DNA: TGTGCCAGTAGATCCCAGGTTGGGTCCAATGAGCAGTTCTTC. Residues: CASRSQVGSNEQFF. The chain links TRBV19 to TRBJ2-1, with D hard to call. The CDR3 is 14 residues long. V lost 6 bases, J lost 6 bases, and 15 bases lay in between. The germline CDR1 and CDR2 sequences are LNHDA and SQIVND (reference sequence).

The chain combines TRBV11-2 with TRBJ1-2; TRBD1 matches 8 bases. This CDR3 comprises 15 residues. V shed 8 bases, J shed 4 bases, and the junction held 12 bases outside the gene matches. Germline CDR1 and CDR2: SGHAT and FQNNGV. The CDR3 bases are TGTGCCAGCGCAAGCACGACCGGGACAGGCTATGGCTACACCTTC. Amino acid sequence: CASASTTGTGYGYTF.

This chain connects TRBV5-4 to TRBJ2-7; D gene ambiguous. Per germline, CDR1 SGHNT and CDR2 YYREEE (reference sequence). V was cut by 4 bases and J by 5 bases, with 19 bases left in between. The CDR3 extends over 15 amino acids. CDR3 sequence reads: CASSLPPPGYHEQYF. The DNA of the CDR3 is TGTGCCAGCAGCCTCCCCCCGCCAGGTTACCACGAGCAGTACTTC. The full variable domain, with the rest looked up from reference TRBV5-4 and TRBJ2-7, is ETGVTQSPTHLIKTRGQQVTLRCSSQSGHNTVSWYQQALGQGPQFIFQYYREEENGRGNFPPRFSGLQFPNYSSELNVNALELDDSALYLCASSLPPPGYHEQYFGPGTRLTVT.

The V gene is TRBV19, the J gene TRBJ1-3; no reliable D call. Germline V gene data show CDR1 as LNHDA and CDR2 as SQIVND (reference sequence). The V end lost 5 bases, the J end lost 4 bases, and 9 bases lay between the germline ends. The CDR3 extends over 13 amino acids. The DNA for the CDR3 is TGTGCCAGTAGTGCCAGTGTAGGAAACACCATATATTTT. Encoded protein: CASSASVGNTIYF.

This clone was counted a single time. This chain links TRBV19 with TRBJ1-5, with D uncertain. Germline assignment: CDR1 LNHDA and CDR2 SQIVND (reference sequence). This CDR3 spans 13 amino acids. For the CDR3, the DNA is TGTCCTGGGGAACGGAACCGTAATCAGCCCCAGCATTTT. It codes for CPGERNRNQPQHF.

J is TRBJ2-1 and V is TRBV28; perhaps D is TRBD1 or TRBD2 (5 bases each). The germline gives CDR1 MDHEN, CDR2 SYDVKM. The V and J ends lost 5 bases and 6 bases respectively, with 14 bases between them. The CDR3 length is 14 residues. The CDR3 is CASSPAGRGNEQFF. The CDR3 bases are TGTGCCAGCAGTCCCGCGGGTAGGGGCAATGAGCAGTTCTTC.

This clone was recorded once. V usage is TRBV4-1 and J usage is TRBJ2-7; D unclear. Germline assignment: CDR1 MGHRA and CDR2 YSYEKL. The CDR3 is 13 amino acids. Trimming cost V 1 base and J 3 bases, with 7 bases left between them. CDR3 protein: CASSQVGDYEQYF. The CDR3 bases are TGCGCCAGCAGCCAAGTTGGGGACTACGAGCAGTACTTC.

This chain links TRBV9 with TRBJ2-3; D is possibly TRBD2 (6 bases). The CDR3 spans 16 residues. Germline CDR1 SGDLS, CDR2 YYNGEE. V was pared by 0 bases and J by 1 base, with 12 bases between. CDR3 nucleotides: TGTGCCAGCAGCGTAGGAGGGACGGGGGGCACAGATACGCAGTATTTT. It codes for CASSVGGTGGTDTQYF. The variable domain in full, with the rest retrieved from reference TRBV9 and TRBJ2-3, is DSGVTQTPKHLITATGQRVTLRCSPRSGDLSVYWYQQSLDQGLQFLIQYYNGEERAKGNILERFSAQQFPDLHSELNLSSLELGDSALYFCASSVGGTGGTDTQYFGPGTRLTVL.

This clone was seen a single time. This chain joins TRBV6-1 and TRBJ1-1; the D gene is possibly TRBD1 (5 bases). V dropped 2 bases and J dropped 5 bases, with 18 bases sitting between them. CDR1 and CDR2 (germline): MNHNS, SASEGT. The CDR3 has 16 amino acids. CDR3 nucleotide sequence: TGTGCCAGCAGTGAAAGGAGGGGCTTAACGCGGACTGAAGCTTTCTTT. It specifies CASSERRGLTRTEAFF.

This rearrangement joins TRBV5-3 to TRBJ1-2; D perhaps matches TRBD1 (5 bases). TRBV5-3 is placed among ORFs of uncertain function. The CDR3 is 13 residues long. V was shortened by 4 bases and J by 2 bases, with 9 bases between the two germline ends. Here the CDR3 DNA reads TGTGCCAGAAGCAGCCGGGGGAACTATGGCTACACCTTC. Protein: CARSSRGNYGYTF.

A single count supports this clone. The rearrangement links TRBV19 to TRBJ1-5; no reliable D call. CDR3 length equals 15 residues. The V gene lost 1 base and the J gene lost 5 bases, with 12 bases spanning the gap. Germline V gene data show CDR1 as LNHDA and CDR2 as SQIVND (reference sequence). The CDR3 coding sequence is TGTGCCAGTAGTATAGCGACAACAGCCGATCAGCCCCAGCATTTT. Its translation: CASSIATTADQPQHF.

The count of this clone is one. The V call is TRBV6-5, the J call TRBJ2-7, with 7 bases fitting TRBD1. Germline V gene data show CDR1 as MNHEY and CDR2 as SVGAGI. CDR3 size: 12 residues. V gave up 5 bases and J gave up 3 bases; unmatched junction bases: 1. In nucleotides, the CDR3 is TGTGCCAGCAGTAGACAGGGCTACGAGCAGTACGTC. Translation: CASSRQGYEQYV.

This chain uses TRBV4-3 with TRBJ1-2; D is undetermined. V was clipped by 0 bases and J by 4 bases, with 12 bases between them. Germline CDR1 LGHNA, CDR2 YSLEER. The length of the CDR3 is 15 residues. The CDR3 DNA sequence: TGCGCCAGCAGCCAAGAAGACGGTGGTCTCTATGGCTACACCTTC. This codes for CASSQEDGGLYGYTF.